The 10 T cell receptor beta chains listed next were all sequenced from one sample in a study of molecular identifiers for immune sequencing clone quantification. TCRdb re-derived calls from the PCR reads in MiXCR, one entry per CDR3 protein. This table holds about 320,000 distinct CDR3 sequences, roughly a fifth found once. Source material: naive CD8+ T cells from blood, with Jurkat cell RNA spiked in. Subset here: FACS-sorted CD8+CD4-CCR7+CD45RA+ naive T cells. The receptors stem from a human donor in good health. Some libraries in this study had Jurkat cell RNA spiked in.

The CDR3 reads CASSFDPLRQLSTDTQYF. The CDR3 DNA reads TGTGCCAGCAGCTTCGACCCGCTCCGACAGCTTAGCACAGATACGCAGTATTTT. V is TRBV7-9 and J is TRBJ2-3; D might be TRBD1 (5 bases). The CDR3 runs to 18 residues. V was cut by 3 bases and J by 0 bases, with 19 bases left in between. Germline CDR1 is SEHNR and CDR2 is FQNEAQ (reference sequence).

This clonotype was recorded a few times. The chain has TRBV2 and TRBJ2-1; a possible D gene is TRBD2 (6 bases). The V and J ends lost 3 bases and 3 bases respectively, with 18 bases between them. Germline V gives CDR1 SNHLY, CDR2 FYNNEI. This CDR3 comprises 17 residues. CDR3 sequence (DNA): TGTGCCAGCAGTGAGACCCCGGGCGGGGCTGACTACAATGAGCAGTTCTTC. Translated: CASSETPGGADYNEQFF. The whole variable domain, remainder taken from reference TRBV2 and TRBJ2-1, is EPEVTQTPSHQVTQMGQEVILRCVPISNHLYFYWYRQILGQKVEFLVSFYNNEISEKSEIFDDQFSVERPDGSNFTLKIRSTKLEDSAMYFCASSETPGGADYNEQFFGPGTRLTVL.

This clonotype has ten or more counts. V is TRBV7-2 and J is TRBJ1-1, with unresolved D. Germline values: CDR1 SGHTA, CDR2 FQGNSA. This CDR3 has 13 residues. The V end was cut by 1 base, the J end by 0 bases, with 3 bases between. The CDR3 DNA is TGTGCCAGCAGCTTAGTTATGAACACTGAAGCTTTCTTT. Its protein is CASSLVMNTEAFF. Full variable domain (outside the CDR3, taken from reference TRBV7-2 and TRBJ1-1): GAGVSQSPSNKVTEKGKDVELRCDPISGHTALYWYRQSLGQGLEFLIYFQGNSAPDKSGLPSDRFSAERTGGSVSTLTIQRTQQEDSAVYLCASSLVMNTEAFFGQGTRLTVV.

This chain links TRBV20-1 with TRBJ2-7; 8 positions agree with TRBD2. The CDR3 runs 15 residues. V lost 0 bases and J lost 1; bases outside the gene matches: 5. The germline V gene encodes CDR1 DFQATT and CDR2 SNEGSKA (reference sequence). CDR3 amino acids: CSARDQSSGSYEQYF. The CDR3 nucleotides read TGCAGTGCTAGAGATCAATCTAGCGGGTCCTACGAGCAGTACTTC.

Many counts were recorded for this clonotype. The rearrangement uses TRBV28 and TRBJ2-7; 9 bases are a match to TRBD2. This CDR3 comprises 15 residues. Germline V gene lookup returns CDR1 MDHEN and CDR2 SYDVKM. Trimming took 2 bases from V and 2 from J; bases not matched to a gene: 4. CDR3 sequence reads: CASSLIGGRAYEQYF. CDR3 bases: TGTGCCAGCAGTTTAATCGGCGGGAGGGCCTACGAGCAGTACTTC.

This clonotype was seen repeatedly, ten times or more. The gene calls are TRBV6-2 or TRBV6-3 and TRBJ1-5; 9 bases align to TRBD1. The CDR3 is 16 residues long. The junction had 13 bases not matched to a gene; V was cut back by 7 bases and J by 6 bases. Germline V gene lookup returns CDR1 MNHEY and CDR2 SVGEGT. The DNA for the CDR3 is TGTGCCAGCACCGGACAGGGGCCAAGAAACGGTCAGCCCCAGCATTTT. Its translation: CASTGQGPRNGQPQHF.

This clonotype was seen repeatedly, ten times or more. This rearrangement joins TRBV5-1 to TRBJ2-7, with 11 bases identical to TRBD1. V trimming: 7 bases; J trimming: 3 bases; junction bases outside the gene matches: 6. This CDR3 is built from 14 residues. Germline-derived CDR1 and CDR2 are SGHRS and YFSETQ. CDR3 bases: TGCGCCAGCCAATCCGGGACAGGGGGCTACGAGCAGTACTTC. It encodes CASQSGTGGYEQYF.

Worth noting for this clonotype: A clone one base away is much larger, so this may be a read error. This rearrangement joins TRBV6-6 to TRBJ2-2; 10 nucleotides line up with TRBD2. Germline V CDR1 and CDR2: MNHNY, SVGAGI (reference sequence). With 11 bases clipped from V and 0 bases from J, the junction kept 18 bases outside the gene matches. The CDR3 has 19 residues. The CDR3 here is CAGTNSRISGGPNTGELFF. Written as DNA, the CDR3 is TGTGCCGGCACCAATTCAAGGATTAGCGGGGGGCCGAACACCGGGGAGCTGTTTTTT.

This clonotype was observed many times. The chain combines TRBV5-1 with TRBJ2-3; the D is unclear. V lost 0 bases and J lost 0, with 8 bases in between. This CDR3 has 15 amino acids. CDR1 and CDR2 from the germline V gene are SGHRS and YFSETQ. The CDR3 nucleotides read TGCGCCAGCAGCTTGGTTGCCTTCAGCACAGATACGCAGTATTTT. Its protein is CASSLVAFSTDTQYF. Combining the CDR3 with reference TRBV5-1 and TRBJ2-3 gives the whole variable domain KAGVTQTPRYLIKTRGQQVTLSCSPISGHRSVSWYQQTPGQGLQFLFEYFSETQRNKGNFPGRFSGRQFSNSRSEMNVSTLELGDSALYLCASSLVAFSTDTQYFGPGTRLTVL.

This clonotype was counted a few times. This chain links TRBV24-1 with TRBJ2-1; 13 bases agree with TRBD2. Trimming took 4 bases from V and 2 from J; bases not matched to a gene: 1. Germline CDR1 KGHDR, CDR2 SFDVKD. The CDR3 is 16 residues long. DNA for the CDR3: TGTGCCACCAGTGAAACTAGCGGGAGGGCCTACAATGAGCAGTTCTTC. Protein: CATSETSGRAYNEQFF.